This entry is about one T cell receptor beta chain. The antigen is undetermined. Sequencing targeted expressed TCRB transcripts, as all isolated RNA had been reverse transcribed. It was found that naive, central memory and regulatory T cell samples averaged about 4 million reads. Measured with immunoSEQ multiplex PCR; TCRdb has only the in-frame clones, and not every one. The sample lists a few hundred thousand clones, 11% occurring once. This entry comes from a study of beta chain features in type 1 diabetes. General study points: There was no resolution here of whether HLA type influences TCRB rearrangement. TCRB repertoires of naive, central memory and Treg cells appeared more similar among patients than among healthy donors.

Specimen: central memory CD4+ T cells from blood. This TCR came from a young man in good health.

The CDR3 coding sequence is TGTGCCAGCAGTCTAAGGACCCCAACTAATGAAAAACTGTTTTTT. Translating gives CASSLRTPTNEKLFF. This chain joins TRBV27 and TRBJ1-4; D is unresolved. The CDR3 is made up of 15 amino acids. The V and J ends lost 5 bases and 0 bases respectively, with 10 bases between them. In germline, CDR1 is MNHEY, CDR2 SMNVEV (reference sequence).